A single sample is the source of the 3 T cell receptor beta chains below, sequenced in a study of regulatory T cells in long-lasting Graves disease. Researchers made TCR beta libraries by using iRepertoire HTBI primers and running Arm-PCR on CDR3 regions. TCRdb called the multiplex PCR reads again in MiXCR, with one record for every CDR3 protein. This sample has over 300,000 distinct CDR3 sequences, with around a sixth found just once. As for time point: newly diagnosed GD, antithyroid drugs for less than 3 months. The authors made the TCR library using RNA they extracted from PBMCs. Sequenced here: peripheral blood mononuclear cells (PBMCs), sampled at new diagnosis, from a patient treated with antithyroid drugs. All receptors come from a female donor with Graves disease.

This clonotype was found many times. The chain is built from TRBV5-1 and TRBJ1-2; 9 bases map to TRBD1. From germline, CDR1 is SGHRS and CDR2 YFSETQ. This CDR3 region has 14 residues. Trimming cost V 0 bases and J 3 bases; bases outside gene matches: 0. The CDR3 sequence: CASSLGQGDYGYTF. DNA for the CDR3: TGCGCCAGCAGCTTGGGACAGGGGGACTATGGCTACACCTTC. Based on the CDR3 plus reference TRBV5-1 and TRBJ1-2, the full variable domain is KAGVTQTPRYLIKTRGQQVTLSCSPISGHRSVSWYQQTPGQGLQFLFEYFSETQRNKGNFPGRFSGRQFSNSRSEMNVSTLELGDSALYLCASSLGQGDYGYTFGSGTRLTVV.

This clonotype appeared many times. This chain uses TRBV7-2 with TRBJ2-5; D is possibly TRBD2 (6 bases). Trimming stripped 8 bases from V and 2 bases from J, with 18 bases between. This CDR3 is built from 15 residues. Germline CDR1 is SGHTA and CDR2 is FQGNSA. CDR3 residues: CASLLGGGAQETQYF. The CDR3, as DNA: TGTGCCAGCCTCCTCGGGGGAGGAGCACAAGAGACCCAGTACTTC. Using reference TRBV7-2 and TRBJ2-5 for the parts outside the CDR3, the full variable domain is GAGVSQSPSNKVTEKGKDVELRCDPISGHTALYWYRQSLGQGLEFLIYFQGNSAPDKSGLPSDRFSAERTGGSVSTLTIQRTQQEDSAVYLCASLLGGGAQETQYFGPGTRLLVL.

This clonotype occurred many times. This chain connects TRBV11-2 to TRBJ1-1; 8 bases are shared with TRBD1. CDR1 is SGHAT and CDR2 is FQNNGV in the germline V gene. The CDR3 spans 14 residues. V gave up 3 bases and J gave up 5 bases; unmatched junction bases: 5. This CDR3 reads CASSLTGVRTEAFF. For the CDR3, the DNA is TGTGCCAGCAGCTTGACAGGGGTAAGGACTGAAGCTTTCTTT.